This TCR beta chain came from a study of cytomegalovirus exposure and HLA in healthy donors (dated by TCRdb to the late 2010s). About the investigation overall: In an earlier analysis of approximately 500 of the donors, 276 Gb of sequence data and 117 million unique TCR beta sequences from about 179 million T cells were reported. An early release covering roughly 640 HLA-typed donors comprised about 310 gigabases of sequencing data and roughly 86 million unique TCR sequences. Of the approximately 370 genotyped donors, 81% were placed in the genetic ancestry cluster associated with self-reported Caucasian donors. The study aimed to test whether signatures of past pathogen exposure could be identified by cataloging public T cell receptors. Using immunosequencing, the study profiled T cell repertoires from roughly 650 subjects and related those repertoires to cytomegalovirus serostatus. A separate validation cohort of 100 to 150 different subjects was used in addition to the 666-subject first cohort. The study combined high-throughput TCR immunosequencing, statistical association of individual TCRs with disease status, and machine learning to predict cytomegalovirus infection status. To study patterns of TCR occurrence, a later analysis re-analyzed previously published TCR beta repertoires from 600 to 750 donors and added high-resolution HLA genotyping. Rather than using new phenotypic data, the later analysis identified candidate immune exposures from TCR beta sequences and from how often those sequences occurred across donors. An earlier analysis of 500 to 750 of the donors applied high-throughput TCR beta sequencing to assess whether each TCR beta V gene segment acted as functional or pseudogenic. Alongside the repertoire data, information on donor age, sex, ethnicity and CMV serostatus was compiled. A later genetic analysis used genome-wide SNP genotypes for about 60% of the 666 donors, treating that subset as a discovery cohort. All discovery cohort repertoires had been generated using a single sequencing platform. Both class I and class II loci were covered by HLA typing, at four-digit resolution. The number of typed donors differed by locus: about 620-640 for A, B, C, DRB1 and DQB1; roughly 510 for DQA1; 606 for DPA1; and some 450 for DPB1. About 5 DR-DQ haplotypes were handled as single units for association and clustering, since linkage in the cohort was strong. On average, 235,054 unique TCR beta nucleotide sequences were sequenced per donor among some 420 genotyped donors of the cohort, with 15% to 20% of those sequences being non-productive.

A remark on this clone: Its antigen is not yet known. Qualities for individual bases were not recorded, and no much larger clone is one base off.

The cohort was made up of 500 to 800 healthy bone marrow donors. Cohort members were all nominally healthy when sampled, although unrecorded immune exposures were likely present. The donor tested CMV seropositive and was one of the 289 seropositive cohort members. Each donor provided a peripheral blood sample, and peripheral blood mononuclear cells were used for TCR beta sequencing. The Qiagen DNeasy Blood Extraction Kit was used to extract genomic DNA from the blood cell samples. The CDR3 spans 15 residues, from the cysteine through the phenylalanine. Here the CDR3 DNA is all that survives: 45 bases in frame from base 1. Between the V and J ends, shortened by 1 base and 5 bases respectively, the junction contains 12 bases. CDR1 LGHNA and CDR2 YNFKEQ are derived from the germline V gene. Overall results and qualifications from the work: In the study, 164 TCR beta chains were listed as associated with cytomegalovirus. Cytomegalovirus status was reported to be diagnosed by the classifier with high specificity and sensitivity in both the original and validation cohorts. Presence/absence analyses assumed roughly uniform sequencing depth across donors, an assumption that may not hold. In a later analysis, HLA-associated TCR beta chains were found to be more clonally expanded and to have lower generation probabilities than equally common non-associated chains. In a later genetic analysis, fewer N-insertions in productive TCRs were reported among donors in an Asian-associated ancestry cluster than the roughly 700-donor mean. A later analysis found that TCR association rates varied across HLA loci, with DRB1 alleles showing the most associated TCRs and HLA-C alleles the fewest. A further reported finding was that TCR beta sequences accurately predicted the HLA-A and HLA-B alleles for most subjects in the first cohort. Broadly in line with IMGT annotations, most TCR beta V segments showed up in productive rearrangements about 90% or about 30% of the time in an earlier analysis of about 500 of the donors. Several of the top co-occurrence clusters appeared to be linked to parvovirus B19, influenza, CMV and Epstein-Barr virus, according to a later analysis. Some IMGT-functional V segments, including TRBV6-2 and TRBV6-3, could not be told apart with the 87-base-pair reads, so those segments were excluded. A cluster of highly shared sequence variants was judged likely to be a technical artifact of the sequencing pipeline. In a later analysis, more than 15,000 TCR beta sequences were associated with specific HLA alleles at a false discovery rate of 0.05. Over 15 rarely observed V segments, including chromosome 9 orphons, were excluded from the earlier analysis of approximately 500 of the donors because counts were too low. A later genetic analysis associated a missense DCLRE1C variant with V-gene and J-gene trimming of TCR beta chains, and an independent cohort replicated the association. A few of the identified cytomegalovirus-associated TCR beta chains were confirmed in vitro to be specific for cytomegalovirus antigens. Most TCR sequences were seen in very few donors, while some public TCRs were found in many individuals. When HLA alleles, especially DR and DQ, strongly co-occurred, attributing TCR associations to individual alleles was difficult. It was suggested by the authors that the approach could potentially be generalized to other disease states and immunological phenotypes. Because HLA typing was missing for some donors at each locus, association tests included only the typed subset. CMV serostatus was the only immune exposure information available for the cohort. Correlated functional status among segregating V segments might reflect linkage disequilibrium, but an unknown experimental factor could not be ruled out. A later analysis found that most CMV-associated TCR beta chains appeared HLA-restricted, with HLA associations seemingly driven largely by CMV exposure. Only TCR beta chains were sequenced in this cohort, and the absence of alpha or paired-chain data limited detectable features.

Libraries were made using the immunoSEQ multiplex PCR assay. The multiplex PCR relied on a mix of 60 forward primers for TCR Vbeta segments and 13 reverse primers for TCR Jbeta segments. The CDR3 region of rearranged TCR beta genes was amplified from genomic DNA with a multiplex PCR assay. Amplified TCR beta libraries were sequenced as 87-base-pair reads on the Illumina HiSeq System. Regarding the original processing steps: A later analysis counted around 72 million unique TCR beta chains across the 666 repertoires, and some 11 million of these chains were shared by at least two donors. Raw reads were error-corrected and collapsed into unique sequences with a nearest-neighbor algorithm that merged closely related sequences to remove PCR and sequencing errors. Alignment of CDR3 sequences to IMGT reference sequences was used to assign V, D and J gene segments. For a sequence to be retained, a match of at least six nucleotides to both a V gene segment and a J gene segment was required. A rearrangement was called productive if the CDR3 had no stop codons and remained in frame with V and J, and every other rearrangement was called non-productive. Following IMGT convention, CDR3 was defined as the stretch from the second conserved V-encoded cysteine up to the conserved J-encoded phenylalanine. The earlier analysis of about 610 of the donors excluded sequences that lacked an unambiguous match to a single V gene segment. An earlier analysis of fewer than 750 of the donors classified V segments as functional when productive rearrangements were above 56.7% and as segregating when the standard deviation between donors was above 5%. To diagnose cytomegalovirus status from the catalog of TCR beta chain sequences, a statistical classification framework was built. A later analysis assigned V and J genes by comparing TCR nucleotide sequences with IMGT/GENE-DB human TR gene sequences. In a later analysis, CDR3 sequences and most-parsimonious VDJ recombination scenarios were assigned using the TCRdist pipeline. In a later analysis, each TCR beta chain was defined by its CDR3 amino acid sequence together with its V-gene family, and reads lacking a unique V-gene family were excluded. In a later analysis, several hundred highly shared, low-generation-probability nucleotide sequences were removed to address suspected cross-contamination and a sequencing artifact. In a later analysis, a clonal expansion index was calculated for each public chain from normalized within-repertoire ranks of inferred template counts. In a later analysis, generation probabilities were computed using a VDJ recombination model fitted to out-of-frame rearrangements, and the results were checked against IGoR. A later analysis scored TCR-TCR, TCR-HLA and TCR-CMV co-occurrence with hypergeometric tests, applying a repertoire-size bias correction to TCR pairs. False discovery rates were estimated in a later analysis by permuting HLA or CMV assignments 20 times. In a later analysis, co-occurring TCRs were grouped using DBSCAN, and TCRdist sequence similarity was added for clustering within HLA-allele-positive subsets. For co-occurrence clustering, repertoires with fewer than 30,000 or more than 120,000 public chains were excluded, along with five repertoires with anomalous nucleotide sharing. As stored in TCRdb, this immuneACCESS dataset retains in-frame rearrangements with V and J assigned. A fraction of the clones does not appear; measured against another copy, unresolved V genes explain less than half of the discrepancy, and the remainder lacks a known reason. The DNA was the basis for D and trimming; V, J and clone size are from that table. This sample gives around 150,000 clones in total; roughly four fifths of them show up just once. Clones ranked in the top ten supply about 4% of the sample.

Here the chain combines TRBV4-2 and TRBJ2-1; perhaps TRBD1 is the D gene, with 5 bases matching. The source of this sequence is a man aged 50 or older in good health and CMV-seropositive. Sequencing was carried out using PBMCs. The CDR3 has the sequence CASSQVGPHHNEQFF. The sequence in DNA is TGTGCCAGCAGCCAAGTGGGGCCACACCACAATGAGCAGTTCTTC.